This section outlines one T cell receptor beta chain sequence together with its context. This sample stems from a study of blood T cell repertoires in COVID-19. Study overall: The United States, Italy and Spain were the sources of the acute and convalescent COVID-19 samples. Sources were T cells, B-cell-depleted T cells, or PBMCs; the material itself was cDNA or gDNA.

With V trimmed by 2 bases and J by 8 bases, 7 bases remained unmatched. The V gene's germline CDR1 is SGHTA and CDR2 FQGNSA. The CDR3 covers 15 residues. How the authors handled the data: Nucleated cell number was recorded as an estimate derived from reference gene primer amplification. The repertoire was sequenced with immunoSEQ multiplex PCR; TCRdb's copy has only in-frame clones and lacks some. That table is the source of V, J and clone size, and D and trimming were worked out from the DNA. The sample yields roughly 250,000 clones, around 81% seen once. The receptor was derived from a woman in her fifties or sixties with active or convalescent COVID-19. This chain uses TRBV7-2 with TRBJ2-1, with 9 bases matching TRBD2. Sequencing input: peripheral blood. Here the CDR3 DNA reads TGTGCCAGCAGCTTAAGGGCGGGGGGGCCTGATGAGCAGTTCTTC. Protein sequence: CASSLRAGGPDEQFF.